The present T cell receptor (beta chain) was sequenced within a study of response to subunit inactivated influenza vaccine. TCRdb itself ran the RT-PCR reads through MiXCR, one entry per CDR3 protein. The sample lists under 550,000 distinct CDR3 sequences; approximately 7.7% were seen once. This clonotype has a count of ten or more. The target antigen is unknown. Study-level results: Authors proposed each seasonal influenza vaccination draws in few new T cells.

The germline CDR1 and CDR2 sequences are SGHDN and FVKESK. CDR3 size: 15 residues. Trimming cost V 4 bases and J 5 bases; bases outside gene matches: 3. Sample: PBMCs from blood, taken around 25 months after vaccination. The rearrangement links TRBV14 to TRBJ2-1; the match to TRBD2 covers 12 bases. The origin of this receptor is a man aged 45 to 75 who received an inactivated influenza vaccine. CDR3 DNA: TGTGCCAGCAGCCCTTGGACTAGCGGGAACAATGAGCAGTTCTTC. Translation: CASSPWTSGNNEQFF.